This entry concerns a single T cell receptor beta chain. Trimming took 10 bases from V and 7 from J, leaving 20 bases between them. CDR1 and CDR2 (germline): LNHNV, YYDKDF (reference sequence). The CDR3 totals 13 residues. Sequencing was performed with immunoSEQ multiplex PCR; in TCRdb, only in-frame clones are kept and a portion is missing. This sample has several thousand clones, with about 88% found just once. Patient tissue came from resections in Japan or China, 2014–2017. The data originate from a study of immune evolution from preneoplasia to lung adenocarcinoma. This sequence was found in a person aged 65-85 years with lung adenocarcinoma. The chain joins TRBV15 to TRBJ2-7, with TRBD2 as a possible D gene (5 bases). Sequencing used FFPE atypical adenomatous hyperplasia tissue from the lung. The subset was: atypical adenomatous hyperplasia (AAH), lung preneoplasia. The CDR3 spells CAIARTAGEEQYF. CDR3 in DNA: TGTGCCATCGCAAGAACTGCCGGGGAGGAGCAGTACTTC.